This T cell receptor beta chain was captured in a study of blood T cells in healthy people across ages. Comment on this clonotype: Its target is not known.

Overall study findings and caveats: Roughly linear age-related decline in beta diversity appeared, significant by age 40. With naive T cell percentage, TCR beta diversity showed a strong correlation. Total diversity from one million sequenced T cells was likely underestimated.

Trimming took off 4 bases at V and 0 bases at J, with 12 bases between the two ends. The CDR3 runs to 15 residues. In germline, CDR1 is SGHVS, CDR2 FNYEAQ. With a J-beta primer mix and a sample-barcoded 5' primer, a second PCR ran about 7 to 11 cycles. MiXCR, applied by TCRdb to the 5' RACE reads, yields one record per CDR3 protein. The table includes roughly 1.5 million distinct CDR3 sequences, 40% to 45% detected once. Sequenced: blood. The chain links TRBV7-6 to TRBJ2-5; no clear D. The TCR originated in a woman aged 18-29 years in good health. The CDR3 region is CASSSSMIYQETQYF. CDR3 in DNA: TGTGCCAGCAGCTCCTCGATGATATACCAAGAGACCCAGTACTTC.